The 23 T cell receptor beta chains below come from one sample, sequenced in a study of shared clonotypes between healthy human individuals. Only in-frame clones appear in the TCRdb table, and some are missing; sequencing was by immunoSEQ multiplex PCR. The sample lists some 550,000 clones; less than 98% were seen once. The material sequenced was naive CD4+ T cells sorted from blood. Described subset: CD45RA+ positively selected. These receptors came from a woman in her twenties or thirties in good health.

J is TRBJ1-1 and V is TRBV28; 7 bases match TRBD1. The CDR3 extends over 17 amino acids. Germline CDR1 and CDR2: MDHEN and SYDVKM. The ends lost 6 bases at V and 3 bases at J; junction bases unmatched: 16. CDR3 loop: CASSWGRGSPRDTEAFF. The CDR3 coding sequence is TGTGCCAGCAGCTGGGGCAGGGGGTCGCCGAGGGACACTGAAGCTTTCTTT.

The chain joins TRBV28 to TRBJ1-5; 8 bases fit TRBD1. V gave up 6 bases and J gave up 0 bases; unmatched junction bases: 10. The CDR3 is 17 residues long. Germline V gene lookup returns CDR1 MDHEN and CDR2 SYDVKM. The CDR3 loop is CASRRTGRLYSNQPQHF. CDR3 sequence (DNA): TGTGCCAGCAGGAGGACAGGGCGCCTGTATAGCAATCAGCCCCAGCATTTT.

This rearrangement joins TRBV19 to TRBJ2-3; D ambiguous. The V end was cut by 3 bases, the J end by 0 bases, with 10 bases between. This CDR3 is built from 15 residues. Germline-derived CDR1 and CDR2 are LNHDA and SQIVND (reference sequence). Here the CDR3 DNA reads TGTGCCAGTAGTATCTTCGGGCCCAGCACAGATACGCAGTATTTT. Its protein is CASSIFGPSTDTQYF.

This chain joins TRBV28 and TRBJ2-7; the D gene is possibly TRBD2 (5 bases). Looked up from germline, CDR1 is MDHEN and CDR2 is SYDVKM. The CDR3 runs to 15 residues. Trimming left V 3 bases short and J 2 bases short, with 14 bases between. Here the CDR3 reads CASSFETTGTYEQYF. As DNA, the CDR3 is TGTGCCAGCAGTTTCGAGACTACGGGGACCTACGAGCAGTACTTC. The complete variable domain, with remaining parts taken from reference TRBV28 and TRBJ2-7, reads DVKVTQSSRYLVKRTGEKVFLECVQDMDHENMFWYRQDPGLGLRLIYFSYDVKMKEKGDIPEGYSVSREKKERFSLILESASTNQTSMYLCASSFETTGTYEQYFGPGTRLTVT.

The chain couples TRBV6-6 to TRBJ2-5; D is perhaps TRBD1 or TRBD2 (5 bases each). Trimming stripped 9 bases from V and 11 bases from J, with 28 bases between. The CDR3 runs 15 residues. Per the germline V gene, CDR1 is MNHNY and CDR2 is SVGAGI (reference sequence). CDR3 region: CASQFGPGPIGEQYF. In DNA form, the CDR3 reads TGTGCCAGTCAGTTTGGACCCGGACCGATAGGGGAGCAGTACTTC.

The V call is TRBV20-1, the J call TRBJ1-2; possibly TRBD1 for D (6 bases). Germline assignment: CDR1 DFQATT and CDR2 SNEGSKA (reference sequence). Trimming removed 5 bases from V and 7 bases from J, with 11 bases in between. CDR3 size: 11 residues. As DNA, the CDR3 is TGCAGTGCTGGGCACAGGGTTGGCTACACCTTC. Translation gives CSAGHRVGYTF.

The J gene is TRBJ2-5, the V gene TRBV2, with 9 bases that match TRBD1. The ends lost 6 bases at V and 5 bases at J; junction bases unmatched: 10. The length of the CDR3 is 15 residues. Germline CDR1 reads SNHLY; CDR2 reads FYNNEI. The CDR3 region has the DNA TGTGCCAGCAGGATGGACAGGGGAGGTCGGGAGACCCAGTACTTC. It codes for CASRMDRGGRETQYF. The full variable domain, its missing parts supplied by reference TRBV2 and TRBJ2-5, is EPEVTQTPSHQVTQMGQEVILRCVPISNHLYFYWYRQILGQKVEFLVSFYNNEISEKSEIFDDQFSVERPDGSNFTLKIRSTKLEDSAMYFCASRMDRGGRETQYFGPGTRLLVL.

This chain connects TRBV15 to TRBJ2-7; 10 bases agree with TRBD1. The V segment lost 3 bases and the J segment 5 bases; nucleotides outside the gene matches: 4. The CDR3 is 14 amino acids. Germline V lookup: CDR1 LNHNV, CDR2 YYDKDF (reference sequence). CDR3: CATSSWTGGNEQYF. CDR3 DNA: TGTGCCACCAGCAGTTGGACAGGGGGAAACGAGCAGTACTTC.

The chain uses TRBV28 and TRBJ2-1, with 9 bases matching TRBD1. V lost 4 bases, J lost 6 bases, and 13 bases stayed unmatched. The germline CDR1 and CDR2 sequences are MDHEN and SYDVKM. The CDR3 runs 17 residues. CDR3 coding DNA: TGTGCCAGCAGTTCACTAAAAACAGGGGGCGGCCCCAATGAGCAGTTCTTC. It codes for CASSSLKTGGGPNEQFF.

The chain carries TRBV27 and TRBJ2-7; TRBD2 is a possible D gene (5 bases). The V end was cut by 3 bases, the J end by 3 bases, with 9 bases between. Germline loops: CDR1 MNHEY, CDR2 SMNVEV (reference sequence). The length of the CDR3 is 13 residues. The CDR3 loop is CASSFSSGYEQYF. CDR3 DNA sequence: TGTGCCAGCAGTTTTTCCAGCGGCTACGAGCAGTACTTC.

This chain links TRBV21-1 with TRBJ2-5; the table's D call, TRBD1, has no DNA check behind it. The last part of the DNA fits TRBJ2-7 better; the J call may be wrong. TRBV21-1 is a pseudogene. This CDR3 region has 14 residues. The CDR3 is CASSKAGTAYEQYF. CDR3 DNA: TGTGCCAGCAGCAAAGCGGGGACAGCCTACGAGCAGTACTTC.

The chain recombines TRBV6-5 with TRBJ1-2; D not certain. The CDR3 extends over 14 amino acids. Trimming shortened V by 6 bases and J by 1 base, and 12 bases separated the two germline ends. Looked up from germline, CDR1 is MNHEY and CDR2 is SVGAGI. CDR3 sequence: CASSQNGVNYGYTF. The CDR3 bases are TGTGCCAGCAGCCAAAACGGGGTTAACTATGGCTACACCTTC.

The chain carries TRBV10-1 and TRBJ2-2; D gene ambiguous. Germline V gene sequence: CDR1 WNHNN, CDR2 SYGVQD (reference sequence). Between the trimmed V and J ends, which lost 3 bases and 9 bases, there was a span of 11 bases. The CDR3 extends over 13 amino acids. CDR3 bases: TGCGCCAGCAGTGACCAAGACCCCCGGGAGCTGTTTTTT. As protein: CASSDQDPRELFF.

The chain carries TRBV5-1 and TRBJ1-1, with a tentative D call TRBD1 (5 bases). V was pared by 4 bases and J by 2 bases, with 9 bases between. There are 13 residues in the CDR3. Germline V gives CDR1 SGHRS, CDR2 YFSETQ. The CDR3 sequence is CASSKGANTEAFF. Written as DNA, the CDR3 is TGCGCCAGCAGCAAAGGGGCTAACACTGAAGCTTTCTTT. The full variable domain, rest sourced from reference TRBV5-1 and TRBJ1-1, is KAGVTQTPRYLIKTRGQQVTLSCSPISGHRSVSWYQQTPGQGLQFLFEYFSETQRNKGNFPGRFSGRQFSNSRSEMNVSTLELGDSALYLCASSKGANTEAFFGQGTRLTVV.

This chain links TRBV18 with TRBJ1-5; 9 nucleotides line up with TRBD1. In germline, CDR1 is KGHSH, CDR2 LQKENI. The CDR3 consists of 17 residues. Trimming removed 3 bases from V and 4 bases from J; junction bases left unmatched: 10. CDR3 protein: CASSPRGQGNLNQPQHF. CDR3 bases: TGTGCCAGCTCACCCAGGGGACAGGGAAACTTGAATCAGCCCCAGCATTTT.

The chain recombines TRBV27 with TRBJ2-7, with 8 bases that match TRBD2. This CDR3 has 14 residues. Germline CDR1 is MNHEY and CDR2 is SMNVEV (reference sequence). The junction had 12 bases not matched to a gene; V was cut back by 8 bases and J by 6 bases. In DNA form, the CDR3 reads TGTGCCAGCGGCTCCCCGGGACTAGTAAGCGAGCAGTACTTC. This translates into CASGSPGLVSEQYF.

V and J are TRBV19 and TRBJ2-5; D gene ambiguous. Deletions cut 5 bases from V and 5 bases from J, with 18 bases between. This CDR3 comprises 15 residues. In germline, CDR1 is LNHDA, CDR2 SQIVND (reference sequence). For the CDR3, the DNA is TGTGCCAGTAGTGAAGGGCCGGGCCTCGGGGAGACCCAGTACTTC. It codes for CASSEGPGLGETQYF.

V gene TRBV5-1 combines with J gene TRBJ2-1; 15 bases are a match to TRBD2. Trimming took 4 bases from V and 4 from J; bases not matched to a gene: 9. The CDR3 runs to 18 residues. Germline V lookup: CDR1 SGHRS, CDR2 YFSETQ. Written as DNA, the CDR3 is TGCGCCAGCAGCCCGGGACTAGCGGGGGGAGGTCGGTACAATGAGCAGTTCTTC. The encoded protein is CASSPGLAGGGRYNEQFF. Using reference TRBV5-1 and TRBJ2-1 for the parts outside the CDR3, the full variable domain is KAGVTQTPRYLIKTRGQQVTLSCSPISGHRSVSWYQQTPGQGLQFLFEYFSETQRNKGNFPGRFSGRQFSNSRSEMNVSTLELGDSALYLCASSPGLAGGGRYNEQFFGPGTRLTVL.

The CDR3 loop reads CAINPSLNTDTQYF. CDR3 bases: TGTGCCATCAACCCTAGCCTTAACACAGATACGCAGTATTTT. The chain combines TRBV10-3 with TRBJ2-3; a weak D match, TRBD2 (5 bases). Trimming left V 7 bases short and J 2 bases short, with 13 bases between. The CDR3 has 14 amino acids. The germline V gene encodes CDR1 ENHRY and CDR2 SYGVKD.

The CDR3 sequence is CASSANPGTENTEAFF. The CDR3, as DNA: TGTGCCAGCAGCGCTAACCCCGGGACAGAGAACACTGAAGCTTTCTTT. This chain connects TRBV9 to TRBJ1-1; TRBD1 matches at 7 bases. Germline CDR1 SGDLS, CDR2 YYNGEE. There are 16 residues in the CDR3. J lost 1 base, V lost 3 bases, and 9 bases had no gene match.

This clone was seen once. The gene calls are TRBV4-1 and TRBJ1-1; D is perhaps TRBD1 (6 bases). Germline CDR1 and CDR2: MGHRA and YSYEKL. The CDR3 contains 14 residues. Trimming pared 4 bases from V and 1 base from J, leaving 10 bases between. The CDR3 DNA reads as TGCGCCAGCAGCCGGCTACAGGGGAACACTGAAGCTTTCTTT. This gives the protein CASSRLQGNTEAFF.

This chain joins TRBV7-8 and TRBJ2-2; 7 positions agree with TRBD2. Germline-derived CDR1 and CDR2 are SGHVS and FQNEAQ. J gave up 5 bases and V 1 base, and 7 bases lay outside the gene matches. This CDR3 is 16 amino acids long. The CDR3 DNA reads as TGTGCCAGCAGCTTAGAGGTGGCGCGGGGGACCGGGGAGCTGTTTTTT. It encodes CASSLEVARGTGELFF.

The V and J genes are TRBV5-1 and TRBJ2-4, with D possibly matching TRBD2 (5 bases). In germline, CDR1 is SGHRS, CDR2 YFSETQ. This CDR3 spans 13 amino acids. Trimming stripped 4 bases from V and 6 bases from J, with 11 bases between. This chain's CDR3 is CASSDRTGNIQYF. CDR3 nucleotide sequence: TGCGCCAGCAGCGACCGGACTGGAAACATTCAGTACTTC. The full variable domain, its missing parts supplied by reference TRBV5-1 and TRBJ2-4, is KAGVTQTPRYLIKTRGQQVTLSCSPISGHRSVSWYQQTPGQGLQFLFEYFSETQRNKGNFPGRFSGRQFSNSRSEMNVSTLELGDSALYLCASSDRTGNIQYFGAGTRLSVL.